The 12 T cell receptor beta chains presented below share a single source sample, sequenced in a study of blood T cell repertoires in COVID-19. The protocol was immunoSEQ multiplex PCR, while the TCRdb copy is restricted to in-frame clones and leaves out a portion. Altogether about 220,000 clones are present, roughly 84% being singletons, with the ten largest covering about 9%. The material sequenced was peripheral blood. Receptors originate from a man aged 45 to 65 with active or convalescent COVID-19.

The CDR3 spells CASSLQAGAQPQHF. In DNA form, the CDR3 reads TGCGCCAGCAGCCTGCAGGCGGGGGCCCAGCCCCAGCATTTT. The chain employs TRBV4-1 and TRBJ1-5, with a possible D match to TRBD1 (6 bases). This CDR3 has 14 residues. The V and J ends lost 4 bases and 7 bases respectively, with 14 bases between them. Germline values: CDR1 MGHRA, CDR2 YSYEKL.

This chain uses TRBV4-1 with TRBJ2-5, with TRBD1 identical over 8 bases. CDR3 size: 15 residues. With 3 bases clipped from V and 0 bases from J, the junction kept 3 bases outside the gene matches. CDR1 is MGHRA, CDR2 YSYEKL, per germline. This CDR3 is CASSHGDRYQETQYF. As DNA, the CDR3 is TGCGCCAGCAGCCATGGGGACAGGTACCAAGAGACCCAGTACTTC.

The count of this clone is one. The V call is TRBV11-2, the J call TRBJ1-1; D is possibly TRBD1 (6 bases). The CDR3 runs to 13 residues. Between the trimmed V and J ends, which lost 4 bases and 5 bases, there was a span of 11 bases. Germline values: CDR1 SGHAT, CDR2 FQNNGV. CDR3 protein: CASSSVQGTEAFF. In DNA form, the CDR3 reads TGTGCCAGCAGCTCGGTACAGGGTACTGAAGCTTTCTTT.

The chain recombines TRBV7-8 with TRBJ1-2, with a tentative D call TRBD1 (6 bases). The CDR3 contains 14 residues. Germline V lookup: CDR1 SGHVS, CDR2 FQNEAQ. The germline V and J ends were trimmed by 2 bases and 4 bases, with 11 bases remaining between them. CDR3 DNA: TGTGCCAGCAGCTTACGGGGACATGTCTATGGCTACACCTTC. Translated, it gives CASSLRGHVYGYTF.

This sequence joins TRBV4-1 and TRBJ1-5, with 7 bases identical to TRBD1. The ends lost 4 bases at V and 8 bases at J; junction bases unmatched: 8. Per the germline V gene, CDR1 is MGHRA and CDR2 is YSYEKL. The length of the CDR3 is 14 residues. CDR3 coding DNA: TGCGCCAGCAGCCGGACAGGCGCAGATAAGCCCCAGCATTTT. Translating it yields CASSRTGADKPQHF.

The chain combines TRBV5-1 with TRBJ2-3, with 7 bases identical to TRBD2. This CDR3 region has 17 residues. V trimming: 4 bases; J trimming: 1 base; junction bases outside the gene matches: 12. Germline loops: CDR1 SGHRS, CDR2 YFSETQ. CDR3 amino acids: CASSALAAGVGTDTQYF. The CDR3 DNA reads TGCGCCAGCAGCGCCCTAGCTGCGGGGGTCGGCACAGATACGCAGTATTTT.

The DNA for the CDR3 is TGCAGTGCTAGCAGGGCTGAAGCTTTCTTT. Translation gives CSASRAEAFF. The rearrangement uses TRBV20-1 and TRBJ1-1, with a possible D match to TRBD1 (5 bases). Germline lookup yields CDR1 DFQATT and CDR2 SNEGSKA (reference sequence). The CDR3 extends over 10 amino acids. Trimming pared 3 bases from V and 6 bases from J, leaving 5 bases between.

The chain carries TRBV5-4 and TRBJ2-5; 14 nucleotides align to TRBD2. The CDR3 consists of 19 residues. V was clipped by 0 bases and J by 4 bases; unmatched bases: 11. From germline, CDR1 is SGHNT and CDR2 YYREEE (reference sequence). The CDR3 is CASSLGSGLAGGPGETQYF. CDR3 nucleotides: TGTGCCAGCAGCTTGGGCAGCGGACTAGCGGGGGGACCGGGAGAGACCCAGTACTTC.

This chain joins TRBV10-3 and TRBJ1-2; 8 positions match TRBD1. Looked up from germline, CDR1 is ENHRY and CDR2 is SYGVKD. Trimming removed 3 bases from V and 4 bases from J; junction bases left unmatched: 7. There are 15 residues in the CDR3. The CDR3 loop reads CAISDPGGIGYGYTF. In DNA, the CDR3 is TGTGCCATCAGTGATCCAGGGGGCATAGGCTATGGCTACACCTTC.

The chain combines TRBV6-2 or TRBV6-3 with TRBJ1-5, with 7 bases identical to TRBD1. Germline trimming cut 0 bases from V and 4 bases from J; bases unmatched to any gene: 6. The CDR3 spans 16 residues. Looked up from germline, CDR1 is MNHEY and CDR2 is SVGEGT. For the CDR3, the DNA is TGTGCCAGCAGTTACTCCGACCGGGACAGAAATCAGCCCCAGCATTTT. Amino acids: CASSYSDRDRNQPQHF.

The chain has TRBV20-1 and TRBJ2-5; D may be TRBD2 (5 bases). CDR1 is DFQATT and CDR2 is SNEGSKA in the germline V gene (reference sequence). The CDR3 totals 14 residues. Trimming removed 3 bases at V and 0 bases at J, with 11 bases between. CDR3 sequence: CSASAPSYQETQYF. Here the CDR3 DNA reads TGCAGTGCTAGTGCCCCTAGCTACCAAGAGACCCAGTACTTC.

This chain uses TRBV7-6 with TRBJ2-5; TRBD2 matches at 7 bases. The V gene end was trimmed by 2 bases and the J gene end by 1 base; junction bases not matched to a gene: 10. The CDR3 has 17 residues. The germline gives CDR1 SGHVS, CDR2 FNYEAQ. CDR3 nucleotide sequence: TGTGCCAGCAGCTTAATGGCCCCGGGAGGATCCCAAGAGACCCAGTACTTC. It encodes CASSLMAPGGSQETQYF.